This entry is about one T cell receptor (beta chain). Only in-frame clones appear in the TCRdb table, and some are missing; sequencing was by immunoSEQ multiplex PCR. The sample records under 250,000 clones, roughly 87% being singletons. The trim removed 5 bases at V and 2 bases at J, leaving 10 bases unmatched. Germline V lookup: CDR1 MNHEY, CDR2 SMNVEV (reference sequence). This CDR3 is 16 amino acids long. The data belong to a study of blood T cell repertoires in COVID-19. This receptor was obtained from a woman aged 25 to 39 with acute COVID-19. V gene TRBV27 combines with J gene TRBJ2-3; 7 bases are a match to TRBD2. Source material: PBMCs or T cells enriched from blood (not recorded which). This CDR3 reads CASSLGLGAHTDTQYF. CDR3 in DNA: TGTGCCAGCAGTCTTGGACTAGGCGCACACACAGATACGCAGTATTTT.